The 17 T cell receptor beta chains listed next were all sequenced from one sample in a study of immune cell composition in non-small cell lung cancer. Using immunoSEQ multiplex PCR, the repertoire was profiled, and TCRdb retains in-frame clones only, with some absent. Here the sample spans fewer than 2,000 clones, 78% being singletons. The sample also formed part of further work on CD4 T cells in lung cancer.

The specimen sequenced was lung tumor tissue. The receptors here all came from a human donor with non-small cell lung cancer.

The rearrangement uses TRBV27 and TRBJ2-2; a possible D gene is TRBD2 (5 bases). The CDR3 has 13 residues. The ends were cut back, 2 bases at V and 7 bases at J, with 8 bases in the middle. CDR1 MNHEY and CDR2 SMNVEV come from the germline V gene (reference sequence). CDR3 amino acids: CASSLRGSGELFF. The CDR3 DNA sequence: TGTGCCAGCAGTTTAAGAGGGAGCGGGGAGCTGTTTTTT.

The sample holds a few counts of this clone. The V and J genes are TRBV4-2 and TRBJ1-5; D possibly corresponds to TRBD1 (5 bases). CDR3 length: 14 residues. Trimming removed 1 base at V and 3 bases at J, with 7 bases between. CDR1 LGHNA and CDR2 YNFKEQ come from the germline V gene. The CDR3 region is CASSQGQYNQPQHF. In DNA form, the CDR3 reads TGTGCCAGCAGCCAAGGACAGTACAATCAGCCCCAGCATTTT.

This chain connects TRBV4-1 to TRBJ1-1; no clear D gene. The CDR3 consists of 15 residues. Trimming pared 0 bases from V and 4 bases from J, leaving 12 bases between. Germline V gene data show CDR1 as MGHRA and CDR2 as YSYEKL. CDR3 region: CASSQDGNGVTEAFF. The CDR3, as DNA: TGCGCCAGCAGCCAAGACGGTAACGGGGTCACTGAAGCTTTCTTT.

This sequence joins TRBV18 and TRBJ2-7; TRBD1 is a possible D gene (6 bases). Germline CDR1 is KGHSH and CDR2 is LQKENI. V was clipped by 2 bases and J by 3 bases, with 8 bases between them. There are 13 residues in the CDR3. The CDR3 is CASSPDRSYEQYF. CDR3 in DNA: TGTGCCAGCTCACCAGACAGGAGCTACGAGCAGTACTTC.

This clone was seen only a few times. This chain joins TRBV7-9 and TRBJ1-1; 9 bases are shared with TRBD1. The length of the CDR3 is 14 residues. With 5 bases clipped from V and 5 bases from J, the junction kept 6 bases outside the gene matches. Germline values: CDR1 SEHNR, CDR2 FQNEAQ (reference sequence). CDR3 protein: CASSVDRGITEAFF. The CDR3 nucleotides are TGTGCCAGCAGCGTGGACAGGGGAATTACTGAAGCTTTCTTT.

This chain connects TRBV5-1 to TRBJ2-2; 9 positions match TRBD2. The germline gives CDR1 SGHRS, CDR2 YFSETQ. With V trimmed by 1 base and J by 5 bases, 6 bases remained unmatched. The CDR3 contains 16 residues. The CDR3 sequence: CASSLSAGGFTGELFF. CDR3 in DNA: TGCGCCAGCAGCTTGTCGGCGGGGGGGTTTACCGGGGAGCTGTTTTTT.

The chain joins TRBV5-4 to TRBJ1-2; the D is unclear. V lost 7 bases and J 4 bases, leaving 17 bases between the germline ends. This CDR3 region has 14 residues. From germline, CDR1 is SGHNT and CDR2 YYREEE (reference sequence). The CDR3 region has the DNA TGTGCCAGCGAGTGGCCAGGAAAGACCTATGGCTACACCTTC. Amino acid sequence: CASEWPGKTYGYTF.

This clone was counted a single time. This chain connects TRBV30 to TRBJ2-3; 8 bases are a match to TRBD2. CDR3 length: 15 residues. Trimming removed 0 bases from V and 4 bases from J; junction bases left unmatched: 6. Germline assignment: CDR1 GTSNPN and CDR2 SVGIG (reference sequence). The CDR3 DNA reads as TGTGCCTGGAGTGTACCTAGCGGGTTTTCAGATACGCAGTATTTT. Translation: CAWSVPSGFSDTQYF.

V usage is TRBV28 and J usage is TRBJ2-7; 8 positions agree with TRBD1. The CDR3 is 14 residues long. CDR1 MDHEN and CDR2 SYDVKM come from the germline V gene. V shed 7 bases, J shed 6 bases, and the junction held 11 bases outside the gene matches. CDR3 loop: CASTFDRGAAEQYF. Written as DNA, the CDR3 is TGTGCCAGCACCTTTGACAGGGGTGCAGCCGAGCAGTACTTC.

This clone was observed a few times. The rearrangement links TRBV7-8 to TRBJ2-7, with TRBD2 identical over 9 bases. Germline trimming cut 7 bases from V and 0 bases from J; bases unmatched to any gene: 13. The germline V gene has CDR1 SGHVS and CDR2 FQNEAQ. The CDR3 runs 17 residues. CDR3: CASTQAGAGGHSYEQYF. In nucleotides, the CDR3 is TGTGCCAGCACCCAAGCTGGAGCGGGGGGCCACTCCTACGAGCAGTACTTC. The complete variable domain, with remaining parts taken from reference TRBV7-8 and TRBJ2-7, reads GAGVSQSPRYKVAKRGQDVALRCDPISGHVSLFWYQQALGQGPEFLTYFQNEAQLDKSGLPSDRFFAERPEGSVSTLKIQRTQQEDSAVYLCASTQAGAGGHSYEQYFGPGTRLTVT.

This clone was observed once. V and J are TRBV5-1 and TRBJ2-3, with 8 bases identical to TRBD2. V lost 4 bases to trimming and J lost 3 bases; unmatched junction nucleotides: 10. This CDR3 spans 16 amino acids. The germline gives CDR1 SGHRS, CDR2 YFSETQ. CDR3 in amino acids: CASSGTGGPGTDTQYF. The CDR3 DNA is TGCGCCAGCAGCGGGACGGGGGGGCCGGGAACAGATACGCAGTATTTT.

The chain couples TRBV5-1 to TRBJ2-2, with 7 bases aligning to TRBD1. Trimming took 0 bases from V and 3 from J; bases not matched to a gene: 5. The CDR3 loop spans 16 amino acids. The germline V gene has CDR1 SGHRS and CDR2 YFSETQ. The CDR3 coding sequence is TGCGCCAGCAGCTTGGAACTGGGACAGTACACCGGGGAGCTGTTTTTT. Translation: CASSLELGQYTGELFF.

The chain combines TRBV5-4 with TRBJ2-7; 8 bases are a match to TRBD2. Germline V gene lookup returns CDR1 SGHNT and CDR2 YYREEE (reference sequence). The V and J ends lost 0 bases and 1 base, in that order; junction bases with no gene match: 6. The CDR3 is 16 residues long. The CDR3: CASSLEIAGNSYEQYF. Here the CDR3 DNA reads TGTGCCAGCAGCTTGGAAATAGCGGGGAATTCCTACGAGCAGTACTTC. Complete variable domain (other parts from reference TRBV5-4 and TRBJ2-7): ETGVTQSPTHLIKTRGQQVTLRCSSQSGHNTVSWYQQALGQGPQFIFQYYREEENGRGNFPPRFSGLQFPNYSSELNVNALELDDSALYLCASSLEIAGNSYEQYFGPGTRLTVT.

The chain joins TRBV6-6 to TRBJ1-6; D not certain. The CDR3 is 12 residues long. CDR1 is MNHNY, CDR2 SVGAGI, per germline (reference sequence). The V end was cut by 5 bases, the J end by 9 bases, with 8 bases between. The CDR3 DNA reads TGTGCCAGCAGTCTTCCCCCTTCACCCCTCCACTTT. It specifies CASSLPPSPLHF.

The chain is built from TRBV5-5 and TRBJ1-1; 8 bases align to TRBD1. Germline trimming cut 3 bases from V and 4 bases from J; bases unmatched to any gene: 11. CDR1 is SGHKS and CDR2 is YYEKEE in the germline V gene (reference sequence). This CDR3 spans 16 amino acids. This CDR3 is CASSYVLRQGPTEAFF. The CDR3 nucleotides are TGTGCCAGCAGCTATGTCCTGAGACAGGGGCCCACTGAAGCTTTCTTT.

The V gene is TRBV27, the J gene TRBJ2-7, with D possibly TRBD2 on 6 matching bases. CDR3 size: 13 residues. Germline V gene data show CDR1 as MNHEY and CDR2 as SMNVEV (reference sequence). V was pared by 3 bases and J by 4 bases, with 10 bases between. The DNA of the CDR3 is TGTGCCAGCAGTTTGGTGGGGAGGTACGAGCAGTACTTC. It yields the protein CASSLVGRYEQYF.

The chain links TRBV19 to TRBJ1-3; D is unresolved. The CDR3 consists of 12 residues. Deletions cut 7 bases from V and 5 bases from J, with 9 bases between. CDR1 is LNHDA and CDR2 is SQIVND in the germline V gene (reference sequence). The CDR3 is CASTGSRNTIYF. The CDR3 DNA reads TGTGCCAGTACAGGCAGCCGAAACACCATATATTTT.